This TCR beta chain was profiled in a study of blood T cell repertoires in COVID-19. Trimming pared 7 bases from V and 0 bases from J, leaving 10 bases between. CDR1 is ENHRY, CDR2 SYGVKD, per germline. The CDR3 consists of 14 residues. The repertoire was sequenced with immunoSEQ multiplex PCR; TCRdb's copy has only in-frame clones and lacks some. Of 300,000 to 400,000 clones listed, 85% to 90% are singletons. This clone was observed once. The chain uses TRBV10-3 and TRBJ1-3, with D hard to call. Sequencing input: peripheral blood. The receptor was derived from a woman aged 25 to 39 with COVID-19, enrolled during active disease. The CDR3 nucleotides are TGTGCCATCACGTCAGGTAGCTCTGGAAACACCATATATTTT. Amino acid sequence: CAITSGSSGNTIYF.